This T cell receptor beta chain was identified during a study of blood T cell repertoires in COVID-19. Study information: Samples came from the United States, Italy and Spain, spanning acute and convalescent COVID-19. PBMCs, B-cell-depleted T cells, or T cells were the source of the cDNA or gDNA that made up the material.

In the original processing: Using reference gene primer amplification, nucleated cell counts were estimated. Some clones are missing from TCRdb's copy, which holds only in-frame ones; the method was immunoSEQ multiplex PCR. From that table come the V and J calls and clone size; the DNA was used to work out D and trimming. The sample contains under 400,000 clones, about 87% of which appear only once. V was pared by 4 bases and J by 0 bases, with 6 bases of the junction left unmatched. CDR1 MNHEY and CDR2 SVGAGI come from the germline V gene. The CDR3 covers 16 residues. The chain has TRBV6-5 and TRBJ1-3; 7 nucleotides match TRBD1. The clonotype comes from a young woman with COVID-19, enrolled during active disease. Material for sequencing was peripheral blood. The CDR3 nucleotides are TGTGCCAGCAGTTCCCCGGGACAGTTCTCTGGAAACACCATATATTTT. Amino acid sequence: CASSSPGQFSGNTIYF.